This entry lists 24 T cell receptor beta chains sequenced from one sample in a study of OX40 agonist ivuxolimab in advanced cancers. Profiling relied on immunoSEQ multiplex PCR, and the TCRdb table lists in-frame clones only, not all of them. The sample consists of more than 9,000 clones, around 78% of them appearing once. The sequencing used CD4+ or CD8+ T cells sorted from blood, collected in a trial of the OX40 agonist ivuxolimab. These receptor sequences come from an adult with an advanced solid tumor such as melanoma, head and neck, liver or kidney cancer.

The chain couples TRBV6-5 to TRBJ2-7; 11 bases are a match to TRBD2. V was clipped by 5 bases and J by 5 bases; unmatched bases: 5. There are 14 residues in the CDR3. In germline, CDR1 is MNHEY, CDR2 SVGAGI. The CDR3 reads CASSVAGGADEQYF. The CDR3 nucleotides read TGTGCCAGCAGTGTAGCGGGAGGGGCCGACGAGCAGTACTTC.

This clone occurred once. This rearrangement joins TRBV19 to TRBJ2-1; D gene unclear. The CDR3 covers 11 residues. Germline V gene sequence: CDR1 LNHDA, CDR2 SQIVND (reference sequence). The ends were cut back, 7 bases at V and 8 bases at J, with 9 bases in the middle. The CDR3 nucleotides read TGTGCCAGTAATCTAGGGCATGAGCAGTTCTTC. This gives the protein CASNLGHEQFF. The full variable domain, its missing parts supplied by reference TRBV19 and TRBJ2-1, is DGGITQSPKYLFRKEGQNVTLSCEQNLNHDAMYWYRQDPGQGLRLIYYSQIVNDFQKGDIAEGYSVSREKKESFPLTVTSAQKNPTAFYLCASNLGHEQFFGPGTRLTVL.

The V call is TRBV9, the J call TRBJ2-5; a weak D match, TRBD2 (6 bases). V dropped 0 bases and J dropped 3 bases, with 9 bases sitting between them. The CDR3 loop spans 14 amino acids. Germline V gene lookup returns CDR1 SGDLS and CDR2 YYNGEE. The CDR3 sequence: CASSVDGGEETQYF. In DNA form, the CDR3 reads TGTGCCAGCAGCGTAGATGGAGGGGAAGAGACCCAGTACTTC.

V usage is TRBV18 and J usage is TRBJ1-2; 7 bases agree with TRBD1. The CDR3 covers 14 residues. Germline-derived CDR1 and CDR2 are KGHSH and LQKENI. Trimming removed 5 bases from V and 4 bases from J; junction bases left unmatched: 7. CDR3 sequence reads: CASSDGTDIYGYTF. The CDR3 nucleotides are TGTGCCAGCTCAGACGGGACAGACATCTATGGCTACACCTTC.

The chain joins TRBV10-1 to TRBJ2-2; TRBD2 agrees at 7 bases. CDR1 is WNHNN, CDR2 SYGVQD, per germline (reference sequence). J gave up 5 bases and V 3 bases, and 12 bases lay outside the gene matches. This CDR3 contains 17 residues. The CDR3 nucleotides read TGCGCCAGCAGTGAAATCGGCGGGAGAGGAGAAACCGGGGAGCTGTTTTTT. It yields the protein CASSEIGGRGETGELFF.

The chain is built from TRBV2 and TRBJ1-2; D gene ambiguous. Germline CDR1 reads SNHLY; CDR2 reads FYNNEI. With 3 bases removed from V and 2 bases from J, the gap between germline ends came to 10 bases. The CDR3 covers 14 residues. The chain's CDR3 is CASSDGHKNYGYTF. CDR3 DNA: TGTGCCAGCAGTGACGGTCATAAAAACTATGGCTACACCTTC.

The chain recombines TRBV14 with TRBJ2-1; 8 nucleotides line up with TRBD2. Germline values: CDR1 SGHDN, CDR2 FVKESK. The CDR3 consists of 15 residues. The trim removed 1 base at V and 5 bases at J, leaving 4 bases unmatched. For the CDR3, the DNA is TGTGCCAGCAGCCAAGTCAGCGGGGGAAACAATGAGCAGTTCTTC. Protein sequence: CASSQVSGGNNEQFF.

The rearrangement uses TRBV9 and TRBJ2-7; D unresolved. The CDR3 is 12 residues long. Germline CDR1 and CDR2: SGDLS and YYNGEE. Trimming pared 4 bases from V and 1 base from J, leaving 6 bases between. CDR3 DNA sequence: TGTGCCAGCAGCCTCGATTCCTACGAGCAGTACTTC. Amino acids: CASSLDSYEQYF.

The CDR3 DNA sequence: TGTGCCAGCAGTTACCCCAACAGGGGAGGGGAGCAGTTCTTC. Translating it yields CASSYPNRGGEQFF. The V call is TRBV6-6, the J call TRBJ2-1; D could derive from TRBD1 or TRBD2 (7 bases each). With 2 bases removed from V and 10 bases from J, the gap between germline ends came to 15 bases. Germline lookup yields CDR1 MNHNY and CDR2 SVGAGI (reference sequence). This CDR3 contains 14 residues.

This rearrangement joins TRBV11-3 to TRBJ2-6; D not resolved. V gave up 1 base and J gave up 2 bases, with 0 bases separating them. Per the germline V gene, CDR1 is SGHNT and CDR2 is YENEEA. The CDR3 spans 13 residues. CDR3 bases: TGTGCCAGCAGCTTAGCTGGGGCCAACGTCCTGACTTTC. Residues: CASSLAGANVLTF.

The CDR3, as DNA: TGTGCCAGCAGCGTAACTAGCGGGAACCAAGATACGCAGTATTTT. Its translation: CASSVTSGNQDTQYF. The rearrangement uses TRBV9 and TRBJ2-3; TRBD2 agrees at 10 bases. Germline V lookup: CDR1 SGDLS, CDR2 YYNGEE. With V trimmed by 1 base and J by 5 bases, 4 bases remained unmatched. The CDR3 loop spans 15 amino acids.

V is TRBV27 and J is TRBJ2-1; 7 bases agree with TRBD2. CDR3 length equals 15 residues. V shed 2 bases and J 3 bases; nucleotides not matched to a gene: 4. CDR1 is MNHEY and CDR2 is SMNVEV in the germline V gene (reference sequence). The CDR3: CASSLISGDYNEQFF. CDR3 DNA: TGTGCCAGCAGTTTAATAAGCGGGGACTACAATGAGCAGTTCTTC.

This rearrangement joins TRBV5-6 to TRBJ2-3; a possible D gene is TRBD2 (6 bases). Trimming took 4 bases from V and 2 from J, leaving 20 bases between them. The CDR3 length is 17 residues. Germline values: CDR1 SGHDT, CDR2 YYEEEE. The DNA for the CDR3 is TGTGCCAGCAGCACTAATTCGGAGGGCCTACTCACAGATACGCAGTATTTT. It translates to CASSTNSEGLLTDTQYF.

By proportion, this clone is medium-sized (0.01 to 0.1%). J is TRBJ2-1 and V is TRBV7-6; unclear D gene. The CDR3 covers 13 residues. V was trimmed by 5 bases and J by 4 bases, leaving 9 bases between them. Germline CDR1 reads SGHVS; CDR2 reads FNYEAQ. CDR3 nucleotides: TGTGCCAGCAGCCCGCTTGGGTACAATGAGCAGTTCTTC. Residues: CASSPLGYNEQFF. Full variable domain (rest looked up from reference TRBV7-6 and TRBJ2-1): GAGVSQSPRYKVTKRGQDVALRCDPISGHVSLYWYRQALGQGPEFLTYFNYEAQQDKSGLPNDRFSAERPEGSISTLTIQRTEQRDSAMYRCASSPLGYNEQFFGPGTRLTVL.

The V gene is TRBV7-9, the J gene TRBJ2-3, with 7 bases lining up with TRBD2. Germline V CDR1 and CDR2: SEHNR, FQNEAQ (reference sequence). This CDR3 contains 17 residues. V gave up 3 bases and J gave up 8 bases; unmatched junction bases: 17. DNA of the CDR3: TGTGCCAGCAGCTTTGGGATAGCGGGTGACGGGGCGGCTACGCAGTATTTT. It encodes CASSFGIAGDGAATQYF.

This clone was observed a handful of times. The V call is TRBV7-8, the J call TRBJ2-1; TRBD2 matches at 8 bases. The CDR3 runs 14 residues. V lost 0 bases to trimming and J lost 7 bases; unmatched junction nucleotides: 2. In germline, CDR1 is SGHVS, CDR2 FQNEAQ. The CDR3 DNA sequence: TGTGCCAGCAGCTTAGCGACTAGCGTGAATGAGCAGTTCTTC. It encodes CASSLATSVNEQFF.

The chain combines TRBV25-1 with TRBJ2-4; no reliable D call. Germline CDR1 MGHDK, CDR2 SYGVNS. This CDR3 comprises 13 residues. V lost 0 bases and J lost 5, with 5 bases in between. CDR3 loop: CASSEYNENIQYF. The DNA of the CDR3 is TGTGCCAGCAGTGAATATAACGAAAACATTCAGTACTTC.

The chain couples TRBV27 to TRBJ2-1, with D possibly matching TRBD2 (5 bases). From germline, CDR1 is MNHEY and CDR2 SMNVEV (reference sequence). This CDR3 is built from 12 residues. Trimming removed 4 bases at V and 14 bases at J, with 15 bases between. CDR3 nucleotide sequence: TGTGCCAGCAGTTATACAAGCGGAAATAAGTTCTTC. Its protein is CASSYTSGNKFF.

This chain connects TRBV28 to TRBJ1-3, with a possible D match to TRBD1 (5 bases). CDR1 is MDHEN and CDR2 is SYDVKM in the germline V gene. The CDR3 totals 15 residues. Trimming removed 3 bases at V and 0 bases at J, with 9 bases between. Here the CDR3 reads CASSFDSSSGNTIYF. In DNA form, the CDR3 reads TGTGCCAGCAGTTTCGACAGTAGCTCTGGAAACACCATATATTTT.

The chain has TRBV13 and TRBJ2-7; D is undetermined. Trimming pared 3 bases from V and 0 bases from J, leaving 9 bases between. This CDR3 contains 14 residues. Per the germline V gene, CDR1 is PRHDT and CDR2 is FYEKMQ (reference sequence). This chain's CDR3 is CASSFSSSSYEQYF. CDR3 DNA sequence: TGTGCCAGCAGCTTTTCCAGTAGCTCCTACGAGCAGTACTTC. The full variable domain, rest sourced from reference TRBV13 and TRBJ2-7, is AAGVIQSPRHLIKEKRETATLKCYPIPRHDTVYWYQQGPGQDPQFLISFYEKMQSDKGSIPDRFSAQQFSDYHSELNMSSLELGDSALYFCASSFSSSSYEQYFGPGTRLTVT.

This chain connects TRBV27 to TRBJ1-2; D gene ambiguous. Looked up from germline, CDR1 is MNHEY and CDR2 is SMNVEV (reference sequence). The CDR3 is 13 amino acids. V was trimmed by 4 bases and J by 4 bases, leaving 10 bases between them. This CDR3 is CASSSRTGYGYTF. The CDR3 DNA reads as TGTGCCAGCAGTTCACGGACGGGCTATGGCTACACCTTC.

The V and J genes are TRBV30 and TRBJ1-1; D is uncertain. CDR3 length: 13 amino acids. Between the trimmed V and J ends, which lost 3 bases and 4 bases, there was a span of 12 bases. CDR1 and CDR2 (germline): GTSNPN, SVGIG (reference sequence). The DNA for the CDR3 is TGTGCCTGGAGCGTACACGGGAGCACTGAAGCTTTCTTT. Encoded protein: CAWSVHGSTEAFF. The full variable domain, its missing parts supplied by reference TRBV30 and TRBJ1-1, is SQTIHQWPATLVQPVGSPLSLECTVEGTSNPNLYWYRQAAGRGLQLLFYSVGIGQISSEVPQNLSASRPQDRQFILSSKKLLLSDSGFYLCAWSVHGSTEAFFGQGTRLTVV.

The chain is built from TRBV10-3 and TRBJ2-1; D gene unclear. Trimming stripped 4 bases from V and 4 bases from J, with 14 bases between. Germline assignment: CDR1 ENHRY and CDR2 SYGVKD. The CDR3 is 15 residues long. Here the CDR3 DNA reads TGTGCCATCAGTGTCGGCAGCTTGGATTACAATGAGCAGTTCTTC. Translating gives CAISVGSLDYNEQFF.

This sequence joins TRBV7-9 and TRBJ1-2; maybe TRBD1 (5 bases). V lost 7 bases, J lost 3 bases, and 24 bases lay in between. Germline-derived CDR1 and CDR2 are SEHNR and FQNEAQ (reference sequence). The CDR3 consists of 17 residues. CDR3 in amino acids: CASTPPVVNRIDYGYTF. The CDR3 nucleotides are TGTGCCAGCACCCCACCCGTCGTAAACAGGATCGACTATGGCTACACCTTC.